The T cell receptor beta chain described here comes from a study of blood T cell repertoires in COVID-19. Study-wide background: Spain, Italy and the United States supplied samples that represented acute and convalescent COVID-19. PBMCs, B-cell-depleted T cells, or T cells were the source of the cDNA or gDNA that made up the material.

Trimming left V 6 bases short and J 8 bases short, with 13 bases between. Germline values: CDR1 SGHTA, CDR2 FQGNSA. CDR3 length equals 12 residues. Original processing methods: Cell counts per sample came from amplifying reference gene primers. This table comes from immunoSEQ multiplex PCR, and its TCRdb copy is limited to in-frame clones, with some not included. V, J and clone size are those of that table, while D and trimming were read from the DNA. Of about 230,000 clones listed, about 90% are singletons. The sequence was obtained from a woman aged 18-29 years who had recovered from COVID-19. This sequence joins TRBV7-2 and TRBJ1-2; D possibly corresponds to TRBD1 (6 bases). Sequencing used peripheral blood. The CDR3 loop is CASSLRGEGYTF. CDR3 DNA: TGTGCCAGCAGTCTCAGGGGTGAAGGCTACACCTTC.